This T cell receptor (beta chain) was retrieved from a study of cytomegalovirus exposure and HLA in healthy donors. With 60 Vbeta and 13 Jbeta primers, the PCR was carried out. Only in-frame clones appear in the TCRdb table, and some are missing; sequencing was by immunoSEQ multiplex PCR. The repertoire holds 200,000 or so clones, with 65% to 85% as singletons. Study results and limitations: For most TCR sequences rarity was the rule, although some public TCRs occurred in many donors. The listing of roughly 160 TCR beta chains classed them as cytomegalovirus-associated.

The V segment lost 0 bases and the J segment 3 bases; nucleotides outside the gene matches: 2. Germline V gene lookup returns CDR1 SGHKS and CDR2 YYEKEE (reference sequence). The CDR3 loop spans 14 amino acids. Of note for this clone: Its antigen is not identified.

This chain uses TRBV5-5 with TRBJ2-7; 8 nucleotides align to TRBD2. The sequenced sample consisted of PBMCs. The clonotype comes from a boy between 2 and 10 years old in good health and CMV-seronegative. The CDR3 here is CASSLAAGGYEQYF. The CDR3 DNA reads as TGTGCCAGCAGCTTGGCCGCGGGAGGCTACGAGCAGTACTTC.